The source of this T cell receptor beta chain is a study of regulatory T cells in long-lasting Graves disease. The CDR3 loop spans 16 amino acids. V dropped 3 bases and J dropped 3; count of bases not matched to a gene: 10. CDR1 is DFQATT, CDR2 SNEGSKA, per germline (reference sequence). Noted time point: newly diagnosed GD, antithyroid drugs for less than 3 months. The TCR library was prepared using RNA isolated from PBMCs. Patients were enrolled at an endocrinology department in Xi'an, China. With iRepertoire HTBI primers and Arm-PCR of CDR3 regions, TCR beta libraries were built. TCRdb reanalysed the multiplex PCR reads using MiXCR and keeps one entry per CDR3 protein. The table has 380,000 or so distinct CDR3 sequences, under 20% seen once. Ten or more counts support this clonotype. Separately, the same data were catalogued under a study of T cells in Graves' hyperthyroidism and ophthalmopathy.

The TCR was taken from a woman between 18 and 29 years old with Graves disease. The gene calls are TRBV20-1 and TRBJ2-1; TRBD2 agrees at 8 bases. Sample: peripheral blood mononuclear cells (PBMCs), taken at new diagnosis, from a patient treated with antithyroid drugs. The CDR3, as DNA: TGCAGTGCTAGTGAACCCGGGACTAGTCACTACAATGAGCAGTTCTTC. As protein: CSASEPGTSHYNEQFF.